The 26 T cell receptor beta chains given below trace back to one sample, sequenced in a study of blood T cell repertoires in COVID-19. Method: immunoSEQ multiplex PCR; TCRdb's copy keeps in-frame clones and lacks some. This sample yields approximately 440,000 clones, of which approximately 90% are seen a single time; roughly 12% belongs to the top ten. The sequenced sample was peripheral blood. The source of these receptors is a woman aged 45-59 years with COVID-19, enrolled during active disease.

The chain joins TRBV6-5 to TRBJ1-2; TRBD1 might be the D (6 bases). The length of the CDR3 is 14 residues. The V end was cut by 3 bases, the J end by 4 bases, with 12 bases between. The germline gives CDR1 MNHEY, CDR2 SVGAGI. This CDR3 is CASSYDRFPYGYTF. The CDR3 nucleotides read TGTGCCAGCAGTTATGACAGGTTTCCCTATGGCTACACCTTC.

The genes are TRBV3-1 (or the pseudogene TRBV3-2) and TRBJ1-5; a possible D gene is TRBD1 (6 bases). CDR3 length equals 16 residues. CDR1 and CDR2 from the germline V gene are LGHDT and YNNKEL (reference sequence). Trimming took 0 bases from V and 5 from J, leaving 14 bases between them. CDR3 DNA: TGTGCCAGCAGCCAAGATTTTTTACAGGGCTATCAGCCCCAGCATTTT. Translated, it gives CASSQDFLQGYQPQHF.

Ten or more counts support this clone. The chain couples TRBV30 to TRBJ1-6; 11 bases are a match to TRBD1. The ends lost 2 bases at V and 6 bases at J; junction bases unmatched: 3. The CDR3 is 15 residues long. The germline V gene encodes CDR1 GTSNPN and CDR2 SVGIG (reference sequence). The CDR3 sequence is CAWSRDRGFNSPLHF. As DNA, the CDR3 is TGTGCCTGGAGTCGGGACAGGGGGTTTAATTCACCCCTCCACTTT.

The chain employs TRBV3-1 (or the pseudogene TRBV3-2) and TRBJ1-3; D may be TRBD1 (5 bases). The CDR3 runs 17 residues. Germline-derived CDR1 and CDR2 are LGHDT and YNNKEL (reference sequence). Trimming took 3 bases from V and 2 from J, leaving 17 bases between them. The CDR3 protein is CASSQEWRQTTGNTIYF. CDR3 sequence (DNA): TGTGCCAGCAGCCAGGAGTGGCGACAGACCACTGGAAACACCATATATTTT.

The V and J genes are TRBV30 and TRBJ1-5; possibly TRBD1 for D (5 bases). Germline V CDR1 and CDR2: GTSNPN, SVGIG (reference sequence). This CDR3 is 17 amino acids long. Trimming took off 3 bases at V and 4 bases at J, with 22 bases between the two ends. The CDR3 DNA reads TGTGCCTGGAGCCATTGGGGCAGGGAAGTTCGGAATCAGCCCCAGCATTTT. It specifies CAWSHWGREVRNQPQHF.

The J gene is TRBJ2-1, the V gene TRBV12-3 or TRBV12-4; D call uncertain. This CDR3 is 13 amino acids long. V lost 5 bases to trimming and J lost 6 bases, with 11 bases between them. The CDR3 DNA reads TGTGCCAGCAGTACAATGCTAGGCAATGAGCAGTTCTTC. This gives the protein CASSTMLGNEQFF.

The rearrangement joins TRBV6-5 to TRBJ2-7; 8 bases are shared with TRBD1. The J segment lost 4 bases and the V segment lost 9 bases, leaving 11 bases of the junction unmatched. This CDR3 is built from 14 residues. Germline assignment: CDR1 MNHEY and CDR2 SVGAGI. The CDR3 loop is CASRVGTGSYEQYF. CDR3 nucleotides: TGTGCCAGTAGAGTCGGGACAGGATCATACGAGCAGTACTTC.

The rearrangement joins TRBV29-1 to TRBJ1-1; D uncertain. The germline CDR1 and CDR2 sequences are SQVTM and ANQGSEA. The CDR3 has 12 residues. With 5 bases removed from V and 4 bases from J, the gap between germline ends came to 11 bases. In nucleotides, the CDR3 is TGCAGCGTTCAATCTGCGGTCACTGAAGCTTTCTTT. Its protein product is CSVQSAVTEAFF. The variable domain in full, with the rest retrieved from reference TRBV29-1 and TRBJ1-1, is SAVISQKPSRDICQRGTSLTIQCQVDSQVTMMFWYRQQPGQSLTLIATANQGSEATYESGFVIDKFPISRPNLTFSTLTVSNMSPEDSSIYLCSVQSAVTEAFFGQGTRLTVV.

This sequence joins TRBV10-3 and TRBJ2-2; D ambiguous. The CDR3 loop spans 13 amino acids. From germline, CDR1 is ENHRY and CDR2 SYGVKD. The V end was cut by 0 bases, the J end by 7 bases, with 6 bases between. CDR3 sequence: CAISESEVGELFF. DNA of the CDR3: TGTGCCATCAGTGAGTCTGAGGTCGGGGAGCTGTTTTTT.

V is TRBV6-5 and J is TRBJ2-7; TRBD2 aligns across 12 bases. Per germline, CDR1 MNHEY and CDR2 SVGAGI. CDR3 length: 14 residues. Trimming cost V 8 bases and J 7 bases; bases outside gene matches: 9. CDR3 nucleotide sequence: TGTGCCAGCGGCTCTAGCGGGGGGGCCGGGGAGCAGTACTTC. This gives the protein CASGSSGGAGEQYF.

The chain is built from TRBV5-1 and TRBJ1-6; 11 positions agree with TRBD1. V trimming: 0 bases; J trimming: 5 bases; junction bases outside the gene matches: 1. The CDR3 loop spans 16 amino acids. Germline V CDR1 and CDR2: SGHRS, YFSETQ. This CDR3 reads CASSLAGQGDNSPLHF. The CDR3 DNA follows: TGCGCCAGCAGCTTGGCGGGACAGGGGGATAATTCACCCCTCCACTTT.

V gene TRBV5-6 combines with J gene TRBJ2-3; D is possibly TRBD2 (6 bases). This CDR3 is built from 16 residues. Per the germline V gene, CDR1 is SGHDT and CDR2 is YYEEEE. Trimming cost V 4 bases and J 0 bases, with 15 bases left between them. In nucleotides, the CDR3 is TGTGCCAGCAGCGCAGGGACTGGACTAAGCACAGATACGCAGTATTTT. Protein: CASSAGTGLSTDTQYF.

The J gene is TRBJ2-3, the V gene TRBV5-4; D ambiguous. CDR3 length: 14 residues. V was shortened by 5 bases and J by 0 bases, with 10 bases between the two germline ends. The V gene's germline CDR1 is SGHNT and CDR2 YYREEE (reference sequence). DNA for the CDR3: TGTGCCAGCAGACCTCGAGCGAGCACAGATACGCAGTATTTT. Translating it yields CASRPRASTDTQYF.

The J gene is TRBJ1-3, the V gene TRBV7-9; 8 bases fit TRBD1. With 1 base clipped from V and 0 bases from J, the junction kept 5 bases outside the gene matches. In germline, CDR1 is SEHNR, CDR2 FQNEAQ (reference sequence). This CDR3 comprises 17 residues. The DNA for the CDR3 is TGTGCCAGCAGCTTAGGACAGGGGCCCACCTCTGGAAACACCATATATTTT. Protein: CASSLGQGPTSGNTIYF.

The CDR3 region is CAANTGGTEAFF. CDR3 DNA: TGTGCCGCGAACACGGGGGGGACTGAAGCTTTCTTT. This sequence joins TRBV19 and TRBJ1-1, with D maybe TRBD1 (5 bases). Trimming removed 11 bases at V and 5 bases at J, with 15 bases between. Germline V gives CDR1 LNHDA, CDR2 SQIVND (reference sequence). The CDR3 loop spans 12 amino acids.

The V call is TRBV24-1, the J call TRBJ1-2, with 7 nucleotides matching TRBD1. The CDR3 is made up of 14 amino acids. CDR1 is KGHDR, CDR2 SFDVKD, per germline. V was clipped by 2 bases and J by 2 bases; unmatched bases: 1. CDR3 loop: CATSDWDSNYGYTF. The CDR3 DNA sequence: TGTGCCACCAGTGATTGGGACAGCAACTATGGCTACACCTTC.

V and J are TRBV6-5 and TRBJ1-4, with 8 bases identical to TRBD1. This CDR3 has 15 amino acids. The germline gives CDR1 MNHEY, CDR2 SVGAGI. The ends lost 4 bases at V and 8 bases at J; junction bases unmatched: 9. CDR3: CASSWIGQGGEKLFF. CDR3 DNA: TGTGCCAGCAGTTGGATCGGACAGGGAGGGGAAAAACTGTTTTTT.

The rearrangement links TRBV28 to TRBJ2-1, with TRBD1 matching 10 bases. This CDR3 has 15 amino acids. The J segment lost 7 bases and the V segment lost 8 bases, leaving 11 bases of the junction unmatched. Germline CDR1 and CDR2: MDHEN and SYDVKM. CDR3: CASVGQGFLGNEQFF. In DNA, the CDR3 is TGTGCCAGCGTGGGACAGGGGTTTTTGGGGAATGAGCAGTTCTTC.

The chain joins TRBV7-9 to TRBJ1-1; 7 nucleotides align to TRBD1. J was trimmed by 3 bases and V by 3 bases; bases with no gene match: 4. CDR3 length: 14 residues. The germline V gene encodes CDR1 SEHNR and CDR2 FQNEAQ (reference sequence). The CDR3 here is CASSLDRIDTEAFF. For the CDR3, the DNA is TGTGCCAGCAGCTTGGACAGGATAGACACTGAAGCTTTCTTT.

This chain uses TRBV5-6 with TRBJ1-2; 9 positions match TRBD1. V trimming: 3 bases; J trimming: 6 bases; junction bases outside the gene matches: 6. The germline V gene has CDR1 SGHDT and CDR2 YYEEEE. This CDR3 is built from 14 residues. The CDR3 spells CASSWGDREDGYTF. The CDR3 coding sequence is TGTGCCAGCAGCTGGGGGGACAGGGAGGATGGCTACACCTTC.

In the case of this clone: Sequence at one end of the junction differs from germline and may be a read error. The chain joins TRBV4-2 to TRBJ2-4, with D perhaps TRBD2 (5 bases). Germline V CDR1 and CDR2: LGHNA, YNFKEQ. CDR3 length equals 15 residues. The CDR3 reads CASSQADLAKNIQCF. In DNA, the CDR3 is TGTGCCAGCAGCCAAGCAGATCTAGCCAAAAACATTCAGTGCTTC.

The chain recombines TRBV11-2 with TRBJ2-7; 10 positions agree with TRBD2. The CDR3 consists of 15 residues. The germline V gene encodes CDR1 SGHAT and CDR2 FQNNGV. V shed 4 bases, J shed 2 bases, and the junction held 5 bases outside the gene matches. The CDR3 loop is CASSSNSGGTYEQYF. The CDR3 DNA reads TGTGCCAGCAGCTCGAATAGCGGGGGGACCTACGAGCAGTACTTC.

The chain couples TRBV12-2 to TRBJ2-1; TRBD1, the D gene given by the table, was not confirmed from the DNA. TRBV12-2 represents a pseudogene. This CDR3 is built from 14 residues. The DNA for the CDR3 is TGTGCAAGTCGCTTAGGGCAGGGGCTCAATGAGCAGTTCTTC. Translating gives CASRLGQGLNEQFF.

The CDR3 loop is CASSLGTGSTEAFF. CDR3 sequence (DNA): TGTGCCAGCAGCTTAGGGACAGGGAGCACTGAAGCTTTCTTT. The chain recombines TRBV7-9 with TRBJ1-1; 8 bases fit TRBD1. This CDR3 contains 14 residues. V dropped 1 base and J dropped 4; count of bases not matched to a gene: 2. The V gene's germline CDR1 is SEHNR and CDR2 FQNEAQ (reference sequence).

CDR3 in DNA: TGTGCCAGCAGTGGGACTAGCGGTACTCAAGAGACCCAGTACTTC. Protein product: CASSGTSGTQETQYF. This chain connects TRBV9 to TRBJ2-5; 11 positions match TRBD2. Germline lookup yields CDR1 SGDLS and CDR2 YYNGEE. The CDR3 sequence is 15 residues long. Trimming removed 5 bases from V and 2 bases from J; junction bases left unmatched: 5.

This clone was detected only a few times. DNA of the CDR3: TGTGCCAGCAGTCCGACAGGATACGGCTACACCTTC. This codes for CASSPTGYGYTF. The chain uses TRBV28 and TRBJ1-2, with D possibly TRBD1 on 6 matching bases. The CDR3 sequence is 12 residues long. The germline V gene encodes CDR1 MDHEN and CDR2 SYDVKM. The V end lost 5 bases, the J end lost 8 bases, and 12 bases lay between the germline ends.